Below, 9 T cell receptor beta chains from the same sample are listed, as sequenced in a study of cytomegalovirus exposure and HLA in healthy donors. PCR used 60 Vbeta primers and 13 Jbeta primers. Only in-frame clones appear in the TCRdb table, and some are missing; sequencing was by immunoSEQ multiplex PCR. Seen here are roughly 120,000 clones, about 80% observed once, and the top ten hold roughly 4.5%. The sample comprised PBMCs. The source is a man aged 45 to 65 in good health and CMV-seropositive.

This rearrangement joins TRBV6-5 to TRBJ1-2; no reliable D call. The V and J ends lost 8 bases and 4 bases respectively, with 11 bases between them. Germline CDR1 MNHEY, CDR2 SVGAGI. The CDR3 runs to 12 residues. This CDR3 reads CASAAVGYGYTF. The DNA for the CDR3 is TGTGCCAGCGCGGCAGTAGGCTATGGCTACACCTTC.

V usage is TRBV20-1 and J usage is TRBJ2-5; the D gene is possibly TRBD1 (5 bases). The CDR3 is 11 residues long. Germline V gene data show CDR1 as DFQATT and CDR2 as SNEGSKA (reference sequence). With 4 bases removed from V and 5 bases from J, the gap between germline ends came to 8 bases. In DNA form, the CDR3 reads TGCAGTGCTACGGACAAGGAGACCCAGTACTTC. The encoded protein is CSATDKETQYF.

The CDR3 DNA follows: TGTGCCAGCTCGCCCGGGGGAATAGCTGAAGCTTTCTTT. Translation: CASSPGGIAEAFF. This chain connects TRBV27 to TRBJ1-1, with a possible D match to TRBD1 (5 bases). Germline V gene lookup returns CDR1 MNHEY and CDR2 SMNVEV (reference sequence). This CDR3 is 13 amino acids long. The ends were cut back, 8 bases at V and 6 bases at J, with 16 bases in the middle.

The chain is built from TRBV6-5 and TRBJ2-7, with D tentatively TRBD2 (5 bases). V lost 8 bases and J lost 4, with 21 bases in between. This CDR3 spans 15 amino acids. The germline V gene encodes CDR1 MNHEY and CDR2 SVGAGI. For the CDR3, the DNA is TGTGCCAGCCATCCTCGAGATGGGAGTGGGTACGAGCAGTACTTC. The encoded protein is CASHPRDGSGYEQYF.

CDR3 DNA: TGTGCCAGCAGCCAAGATCGTCGAGCTTCAGATACGCAGTATTTT. It codes for CASSQDRRASDTQYF. The chain couples TRBV4-2 to TRBJ2-3, with D unclear. V dropped 0 bases and J dropped 4 bases, with 11 bases sitting between them. Germline CDR1 and CDR2: LGHNA and YNFKEQ. The CDR3 totals 15 residues.

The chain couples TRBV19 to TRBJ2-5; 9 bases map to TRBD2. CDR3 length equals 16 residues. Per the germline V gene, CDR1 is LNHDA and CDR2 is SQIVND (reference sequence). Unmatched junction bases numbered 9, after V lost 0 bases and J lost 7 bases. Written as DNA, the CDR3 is TGTGCCAGTAGTATAGAGGCTAGCGGGGTCCCTGGGACCCAGTACTTC. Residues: CASSIEASGVPGTQYF.

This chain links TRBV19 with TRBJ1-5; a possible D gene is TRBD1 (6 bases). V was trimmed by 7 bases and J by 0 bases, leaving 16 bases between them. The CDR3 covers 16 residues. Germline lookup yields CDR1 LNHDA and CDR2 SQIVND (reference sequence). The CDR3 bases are TGTGCCAGTACCACAATAGGGGGTTATAGCAATCAGCCCCAGCATTTT. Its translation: CASTTIGGYSNQPQHF.

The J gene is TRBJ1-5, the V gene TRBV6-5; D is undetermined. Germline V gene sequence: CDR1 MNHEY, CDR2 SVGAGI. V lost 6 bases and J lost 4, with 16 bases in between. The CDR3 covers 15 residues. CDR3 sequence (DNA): TGTGCCAGCAGCCAAGGCATCCCGGGTAATCAGCCCCAGCATTTT. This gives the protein CASSQGIPGNQPQHF.

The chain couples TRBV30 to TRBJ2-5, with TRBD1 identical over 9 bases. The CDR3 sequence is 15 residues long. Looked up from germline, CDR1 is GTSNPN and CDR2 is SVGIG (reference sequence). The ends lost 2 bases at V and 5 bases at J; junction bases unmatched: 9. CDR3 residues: CAWSSGTGWEETQYF. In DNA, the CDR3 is TGTGCCTGGAGTTCAGGGACAGGGTGGGAGGAGACCCAGTACTTC. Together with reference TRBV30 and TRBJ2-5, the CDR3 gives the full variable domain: SQTIHQWPATLVQPVGSPLSLECTVEGTSNPNLYWYRQAAGRGLQLLFYSVGIGQISSEVPQNLSASRPQDRQFILSSKKLLLSDSGFYLCAWSSGTGWEETQYFGPGTRLLVL.